Listed below are T cell receptor beta chains from one sample, sequenced in a study of T cell responses to AZD1222 COVID-19 vaccine. Measured with immunoSEQ multiplex PCR; TCRdb has only the in-frame clones, and not every one. This sample yields under 200,000 clones, of which 90% are seen a single time; about 1.6% belongs to the top ten. Sequencing was performed on peripheral blood, taken on day 0 of AZD1222 vaccination. Source of these receptors: an adult in good health. Each CDR3 is given with its conserved first and last residue. A D gene is named only where the DNA matches it firmly. Not every row has a clone size; where given, it reads once, few, many or a size class.

V gene: TRBV9; D gene: TRBD1; J gene: TRBJ1-2; CDR3 length: 17; clone size: -; CDR3 DNA: TGTGCCAGCAGCCCGAGCGGACAGGGGGATCTGAGGTATGGCTACACCTTC; CDR3 protein: CASSPSGQGDLRYGYTF
V gene: TRBV7-9; D gene: TRBD1; J gene: TRBJ2-5; CDR3 length: 16; clone size: -; CDR3 DNA: TGTGCCAGCAGCTTACCCCGGACAGGTAGATGGGAGACCCAGTACTTC; CDR3 protein: CASSLPRTGRWETQYF
V gene: TRBV3-1/TRBV3-2; D gene: -; J gene: TRBJ2-2; CDR3 length: 14; clone size: -; CDR3 DNA: TGTGCCAGCAGCCAAGGGGCAGGTTCCGGGGAGCTGTTTTTT; CDR3 protein: CASSQGAGSGELFF
V gene: TRBV11-1; D gene: -; J gene: TRBJ1-1; CDR3 length: 15; clone size: -; CDR3 DNA: TGTGCCAGCAGCTTAGTTGCTGGGGGGACAACTGAAGCTTTCTTT; CDR3 protein: CASSLVAGGTTEAFF
V gene: TRBV5-1; D gene: TRBD2; J gene: TRBJ2-1; CDR3 length: 15; clone size: -; CDR3 DNA: TGCGCCAGCAGCTCAGGGACTAGCGGTAGCTATGGGCAGTTCTTC; CDR3 protein: CASSSGTSGSYGQFF
V gene: TRBV2; D gene: TRBD1; J gene: TRBJ2-4; CDR3 length: 16; clone size: -; CDR3 DNA: TGTGCCAGCAGTGAAGGCCCCCCCGACAGGGGGAACATTCAGTACTTC; CDR3 protein: CASSEGPPDRGNIQYF
V gene: TRBV21-1; D gene: -; J gene: TRBJ2-5; CDR3 length: 13; clone size: once; CDR3 DNA: TGTGCCGTCGGCGGAGGGCCTGGGGAGACCCAGTACTTC; CDR3 protein: CAVGGGPGETQYF
V gene: TRBV11-1; D gene: -; J gene: TRBJ2-1; CDR3 length: 14; clone size: -; CDR3 DNA: TGTGCCAGCACCCCACTGGAGACCTACAATGAGCAGTTCTTC; CDR3 protein: CASTPLETYNEQFF
V gene: TRBV5-6; D gene: -; J gene: TRBJ2-7; CDR3 length: 13; clone size: once; CDR3 DNA: TGTGCCAGCAGCTACGGCAGCCCGTACGAGCAGTACTTC; CDR3 protein: CASSYGSPYEQYF
V gene: TRBV18; D gene: -; J gene: TRBJ1-5; CDR3 length: 14; clone size: -; CDR3 DNA: TGTGCCAGCTCACCACCGGGAGGGGGTCAGCCCCAGCATTTT; CDR3 protein: CASSPPGGGQPQHF
V gene: TRBV5-5; D gene: -; J gene: TRBJ1-2; CDR3 length: 12; clone size: -; CDR3 DNA: TGTGCCAGCAGCGTAGGGATAAATGGCTACACCTTC; CDR3 protein: CASSVGINGYTF
V gene: TRBV15; D gene: -; J gene: TRBJ1-6; CDR3 length: 19; clone size: -; CDR3 DNA: TGTGCCACCAGCAGAGAGGTCCACAGGGTTTTCTCCTATAATTCACCCCTCCACTTT; CDR3 protein: CATSREVHRVFSYNSPLHF
V gene: TRBV27; D gene: TRBD2; J gene: TRBJ2-2; CDR3 length: 15; clone size: -; CDR3 DNA: TGTGCCAGCAGTATCAAGCGGGGGGTTGCCGGGGAGCTGTTTTTT; CDR3 protein: CASSIKRGVAGELFF
V gene: TRBV6-5; D gene: -; J gene: TRBJ1-1; CDR3 length: 16; clone size: -; CDR3 DNA: TGTGCCAGCAGTTACTCGAGGGGGGGAGTGAACACTGAAGCTTTCTTT; CDR3 protein: CASSYSRGGVNTEAFF
V gene: TRBV18; D gene: TRBD1; J gene: TRBJ2-2; CDR3 length: 16; clone size: -; CDR3 DNA: TGTGCCAGCTCCGCCGGGACAGGGAGTTACACCGGGGAGCTGTTTTTT; CDR3 protein: CASSAGTGSYTGELFF
V gene: TRBV7-9; D gene: -; J gene: TRBJ1-4; CDR3 length: 12; clone size: -; CDR3 DNA: TGTGCCAGCAGCTTACAGGGTATAAAACTGTTTTTT; CDR3 protein: CASSLQGIKLFF
V gene: TRBV3-1/TRBV3-2; D gene: -; J gene: TRBJ2-4; CDR3 length: 17; clone size: -; CDR3 DNA: TGTGCCAGCAGCCAAGATAAGGGACCAGGAACCAAAAACATTCAGTACTTC; CDR3 protein: CASSQDKGPGTKNIQYF
V gene: TRBV28; D gene: -; J gene: TRBJ1-2; CDR3 length: 11; clone size: -; CDR3 DNA: TGTGCCAGCGTGGACTACTATGGCTACACCTTC; CDR3 protein: CASVDYYGYTF
V gene: TRBV11-2; D gene: -; J gene: TRBJ2-3; CDR3 length: 13; clone size: -; CDR3 DNA: TGTGCCAGCAGCACCCCTCGGAAAGATACGCAGTATTTT; CDR3 protein: CASSTPRKDTQYF
V gene: TRBV20-1; D gene: -; J gene: TRBJ1-2; CDR3 length: 11; clone size: -; CDR3 DNA: TGCAGTGCTGCAGAGAACTATGGCTACACCTTC; CDR3 protein: CSAAENYGYTF
V gene: TRBV28; D gene: -; J gene: TRBJ1-5; CDR3 length: 14; clone size: -; CDR3 DNA: TGTGCCAGCAGTTTAGGCAGCCTGGGTCAGCCCCAGCATTTT; CDR3 protein: CASSLGSLGQPQHF
V gene: TRBV6-6; D gene: TRBD1; J gene: TRBJ1-5; CDR3 length: 17; clone size: -; CDR3 DNA: TGTGCCAGCAGTCATGGGACAGGGGGCCTTGGAAATCAGCCCCAGCATTTT; CDR3 protein: CASSHGTGGLGNQPQHF
V gene: TRBV19; D gene: TRBD1; J gene: TRBJ1-1; CDR3 length: 15; clone size: -; CDR3 DNA: TGTGCCAGTAGTTTAGGACAGGGGGGATTCACTGAAGCTTTCTTT; CDR3 protein: CASSLGQGGFTEAFF
V gene: TRBV30; D gene: -; J gene: TRBJ1-3; CDR3 length: 12; clone size: -; CDR3 DNA: TGTGCCTGGACCAGGGCTGGAAACACCATATATTTT; CDR3 protein: CAWTRAGNTIYF
V gene: TRBV28; D gene: -; J gene: TRBJ1-4; CDR3 length: 15; clone size: -; CDR3 DNA: TGTGCCAGCAGCGAAGGACAGCTCACTAATGAAAAACTGTTTTTT; CDR3 protein: CASSEGQLTNEKLFF
V gene: TRBV13; D gene: -; J gene: TRBJ2-3; CDR3 length: 13; clone size: -; CDR3 DNA: TGTGCCAGCAGCTTAGGGAAAGCGAATACGCAGTATTTT; CDR3 protein: CASSLGKANTQYF
V gene: TRBV7-2; D gene: -; J gene: TRBJ2-5; CDR3 length: 14; clone size: -; CDR3 DNA: TGTGCCAGCAGTCTTAGCGGTTCCCAAGAGACCCAGTACTTC; CDR3 protein: CASSLSGSQETQYF
V gene: TRBV5-1; D gene: -; J gene: TRBJ1-1; CDR3 length: 13; clone size: -; CDR3 DNA: TGCGCCAGCAGTAGGGGGGATCGTTTTGAAGCTTTCTTT; CDR3 protein: CASSRGDRFEAFF
V gene: TRBV6-5; D gene: TRBD2; J gene: TRBJ2-1; CDR3 length: 15; clone size: -; CDR3 DNA: TGTGCCAGCAGTTACTGGGCGGGGGGGCAGGATGAGCAGTTCTTC; CDR3 protein: CASSYWAGGQDEQFF
V gene: TRBV7-9; D gene: -; J gene: TRBJ1-2; CDR3 length: 13; clone size: once; CDR3 DNA: TGTGCCAGCAGCTCTTACTCGGAGTATGGCTACACCTTC; CDR3 protein: CASSSYSEYGYTF
V gene: TRBV6-1; D gene: TRBD2; J gene: TRBJ2-6; CDR3 length: 17; clone size: -; CDR3 DNA: TGTGCCAGCAGTGAAAAAGCGGGGGGCTCTGGGGCCAACGTCCTGACTTTC; CDR3 protein: CASSEKAGGSGANVLTF
V gene: TRBV7-9; D gene: -; J gene: TRBJ2-1; CDR3 length: 18; clone size: -; CDR3 DNA: TGTGCCAGCAGCTTAGAGTTTGAGGGCAGAATCATCTACAATGAGCAGTTCTTC; CDR3 protein: CASSLEFEGRIIYNEQFF
V gene: TRBV7-2; D gene: -; J gene: TRBJ2-3; CDR3 length: 13; clone size: -; CDR3 DNA: TGTGCCAGCAGCTTACTACTCCCAGATACGCAGTATTTT; CDR3 protein: CASSLLLPDTQYF
V gene: TRBV7-9; D gene: -; J gene: TRBJ1-2; CDR3 length: 14; clone size: -; CDR3 DNA: TGTGCCAGCAGCGCGCACACTAATAACTATGGCTACACCTTC; CDR3 protein: CASSAHTNNYGYTF
V gene: TRBV18; D gene: -; J gene: TRBJ2-7; CDR3 length: 12; clone size: -; CDR3 DNA: TGTGCCAGCTCACTAGGGTCGGTCGAGCAGTACTTC; CDR3 protein: CASSLGSVEQYF
V gene: TRBV28; D gene: -; J gene: TRBJ2-3; CDR3 length: 12; clone size: -; CDR3 DNA: TGTGCCAGCAGTCGGTTCTCAGATACGCAGTATTTT; CDR3 protein: CASSRFSDTQYF
V gene: TRBV28; D gene: -; J gene: TRBJ1-1; CDR3 length: 14; clone size: -; CDR3 DNA: TGTGCCAGCAGTTTGCCACAGGGTAACACTGAAGCTTTCTTT; CDR3 protein: CASSLPQGNTEAFF
V gene: TRBV6-5; D gene: TRBD1; J gene: TRBJ1-3; CDR3 length: 15; clone size: -; CDR3 DNA: TGTGCCAGCAGTTCCAGGGGGAACTCTGGAAACACCATATATTTT; CDR3 protein: CASSSRGNSGNTIYF
V gene: TRBV18; D gene: -; J gene: TRBJ1-5; CDR3 length: 14; clone size: -; CDR3 DNA: TGTGCCAGCTCACCAATTGGGGGCAATCAGCCCCAGCATTTT; CDR3 protein: CASSPIGGNQPQHF
V gene: TRBV5-1; D gene: TRBD1; J gene: TRBJ2-7; CDR3 length: 14; clone size: -; CDR3 DNA: TGCGCCAGCAGCATACAGGGGCGCGAGGGCGAGCAGTACTTC; CDR3 protein: CASSIQGREGEQYF
V gene: TRBV28; D gene: TRBD1; J gene: TRBJ2-6; CDR3 length: 15; clone size: -; CDR3 DNA: TGTGCCAGCAGTTTTGACAGGGCTGGGGCCAACGTCCTGACTTTC; CDR3 protein: CASSFDRAGANVLTF
V gene: TRBV5-1; D gene: -; J gene: TRBJ2-1; CDR3 length: 15; clone size: once; CDR3 DNA: TGCGCCAGCAGCACTGCGGGACAGACATACAATGAGCAGTTCTTC; CDR3 protein: CASSTAGQTYNEQFF
V gene: TRBV7-8; D gene: -; J gene: TRBJ1-3; CDR3 length: 17; clone size: -; CDR3 DNA: TGTGCCAGCAGCCGAGGGTACGGAAGCAGCTCTGGAAACACCATATATTTT; CDR3 protein: CASSRGYGSSSGNTIYF
V gene: TRBV7-2; D gene: -; J gene: TRBJ2-5; CDR3 length: 16; clone size: -; CDR3 DNA: TGTGCCAGCAGCTTAGCGCCTTCGGGGGTGGAGGAGACCCAGTACTTC; CDR3 protein: CASSLAPSGVEETQYF
V gene: TRBV10-3; D gene: -; J gene: TRBJ1-1; CDR3 length: 12; clone size: -; CDR3 DNA: TGTGCCATCAGTGACGGGGGCACTGAAGCTTTCTTT; CDR3 protein: CAISDGGTEAFF
V gene: TRBV5-6; D gene: -; J gene: TRBJ2-5; CDR3 length: 13; clone size: -; CDR3 DNA: TGTGCCAGCAGCTTAGGCTCCCAAGAGACCCAGTACTTC; CDR3 protein: CASSLGSQETQYF
V gene: TRBV6-1; D gene: -; J gene: TRBJ1-2; CDR3 length: 15; clone size: -; CDR3 DNA: TGTGCCAGCAGTGAAGCTATGGGGGGCGGCTATGGCTACACCTTC; CDR3 protein: CASSEAMGGGYGYTF
V gene: TRBV19; D gene: -; J gene: TRBJ1-1; CDR3 length: 16; clone size: -; CDR3 DNA: TGTGCCAGTAGTATGGGGTCCAGGCGAACTGGGTCTGAAGCTTTCTTT; CDR3 protein: CASSMGSRRTGSEAFF
V gene: TRBV28; D gene: -; J gene: TRBJ2-5; CDR3 length: 13; clone size: -; CDR3 DNA: TGTGCCAGCACACTAAAGTTACAAGAGACCCAGTACTTC; CDR3 protein: CASTLKLQETQYF
V gene: TRBV10-2; D gene: -; J gene: TRBJ2-4; CDR3 length: 15; clone size: -; CDR3 DNA: TGCGCCAGCAGTGATGTGGGGATAGGCAAAAACATTCAGTACTTC; CDR3 protein: CASSDVGIGKNIQYF
V gene: TRBV15; D gene: TRBD1; J gene: TRBJ1-1; CDR3 length: 17; clone size: -; CDR3 DNA: TGTGCCACCAGCAGAGATTGGTGGCAGGGGGGGAACACTGAAGCTTTCTTT; CDR3 protein: CATSRDWWQGGNTEAFF
V gene: TRBV14; D gene: TRBD2; J gene: TRBJ2-7; CDR3 length: 13; clone size: -; CDR3 DNA: TGTGCCAGCAGCCAAGTAACACGGGGGGGAAAGTACTTC; CDR3 protein: CASSQVTRGGKYF
V gene: TRBV7-8; D gene: -; J gene: TRBJ1-4; CDR3 length: 14; clone size: -; CDR3 DNA: TGTGCCAGCAGCAGGGACATCGGGGGAGAAAAACTGTTTTTT; CDR3 protein: CASSRDIGGEKLFF